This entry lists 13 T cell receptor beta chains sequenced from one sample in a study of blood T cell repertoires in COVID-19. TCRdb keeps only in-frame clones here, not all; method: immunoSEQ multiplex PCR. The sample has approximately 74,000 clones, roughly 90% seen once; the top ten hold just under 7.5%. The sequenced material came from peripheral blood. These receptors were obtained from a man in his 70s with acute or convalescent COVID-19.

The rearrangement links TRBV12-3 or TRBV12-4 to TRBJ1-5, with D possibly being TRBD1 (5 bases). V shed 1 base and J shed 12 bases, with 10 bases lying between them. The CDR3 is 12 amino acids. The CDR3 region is CASSLGRVDQHF. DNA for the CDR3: TGTGCCAGCAGTTTAGGCAGGGTAGACCAGCATTTT.

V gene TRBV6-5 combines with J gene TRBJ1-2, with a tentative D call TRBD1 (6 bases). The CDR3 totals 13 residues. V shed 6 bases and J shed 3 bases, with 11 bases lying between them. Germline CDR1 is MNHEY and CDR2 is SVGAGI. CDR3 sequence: CASSRGADYGYTF. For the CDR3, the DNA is TGTGCCAGCAGCCGGGGGGCGGACTATGGCTACACCTTC.

The CDR3 region is CASSQGGQPSYEQYF. CDR3 nucleotides: TGCGCCAGCAGCCAAGGGGGACAGCCTTCCTACGAGCAGTACTTC. The chain is built from TRBV4-1 and TRBJ2-7, with 7 nucleotides matching TRBD1. With V trimmed by 1 base and J by 1 base, 4 bases remained unmatched. The V gene's germline CDR1 is MGHRA and CDR2 YSYEKL. CDR3 length: 15 amino acids.

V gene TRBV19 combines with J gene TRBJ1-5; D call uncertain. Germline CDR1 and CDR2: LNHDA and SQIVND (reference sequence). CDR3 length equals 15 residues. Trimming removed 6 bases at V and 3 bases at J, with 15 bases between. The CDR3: CASSLDTTLNQPQHF. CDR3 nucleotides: TGTGCCAGTAGCCTTGACACGACACTCAATCAGCCCCAGCATTTT.

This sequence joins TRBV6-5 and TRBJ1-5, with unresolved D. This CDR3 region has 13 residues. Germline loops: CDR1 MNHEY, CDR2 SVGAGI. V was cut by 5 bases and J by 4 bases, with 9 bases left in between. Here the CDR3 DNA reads TGTGCCAGCAGTACGGTTGCGAATCAGCCCCAGCATTTT. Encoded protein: CASSTVANQPQHF.

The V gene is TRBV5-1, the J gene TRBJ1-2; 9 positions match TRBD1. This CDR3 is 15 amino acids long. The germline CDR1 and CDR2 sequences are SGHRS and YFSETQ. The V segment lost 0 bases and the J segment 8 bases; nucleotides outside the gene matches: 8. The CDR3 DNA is TGCGCCAGCAGCTTGGGTGGGACAGGGTACTCCGGCTACACCTTC. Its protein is CASSLGGTGYSGYTF.

CDR3 in amino acids: CASSIGYTPGPEQYF. The CDR3 nucleotides are TGTGCCAGTAGTATCGGCTACACCCCAGGTCCCGAGCAGTACTTC. The chain recombines TRBV19 with TRBJ2-7; D call uncertain. The V and J ends lost 3 bases and 6 bases respectively, with 18 bases between them. Germline V gene sequence: CDR1 LNHDA, CDR2 SQIVND (reference sequence). The CDR3 is 15 amino acids.

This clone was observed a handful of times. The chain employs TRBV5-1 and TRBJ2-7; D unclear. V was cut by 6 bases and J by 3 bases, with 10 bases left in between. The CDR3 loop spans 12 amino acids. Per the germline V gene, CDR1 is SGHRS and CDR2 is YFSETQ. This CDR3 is CASTQDNYEQYF. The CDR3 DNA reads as TGCGCCAGCACGCAGGATAACTACGAGCAGTACTTC.

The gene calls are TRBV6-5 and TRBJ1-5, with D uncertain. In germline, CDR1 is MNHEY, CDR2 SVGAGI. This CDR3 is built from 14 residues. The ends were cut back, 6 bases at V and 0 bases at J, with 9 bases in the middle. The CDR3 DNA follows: TGTGCCAGCAGCGTGCACTATAGCAATCAGCCCCAGCATTTT. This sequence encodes CASSVHYSNQPQHF.

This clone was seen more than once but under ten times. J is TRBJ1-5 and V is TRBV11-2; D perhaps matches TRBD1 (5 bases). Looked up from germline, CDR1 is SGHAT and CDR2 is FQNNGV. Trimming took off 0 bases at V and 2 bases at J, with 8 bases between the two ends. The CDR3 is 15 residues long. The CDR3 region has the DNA TGTGCCAGCAGCTTAGATCTAGGGGGCAATCAGCCCCAGCATTTT. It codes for CASSLDLGGNQPQHF. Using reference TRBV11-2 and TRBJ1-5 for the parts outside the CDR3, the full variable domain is EAGVAQSPRYKIIEKRQSVAFWCNPISGHATLYWYQQILGQGPKLLIQFQNNGVVDDSQLPKDRFSAERLKGVDSTLKIQPAKLEDSAVYLCASSLDLGGNQPQHFGDGTRLSIL.

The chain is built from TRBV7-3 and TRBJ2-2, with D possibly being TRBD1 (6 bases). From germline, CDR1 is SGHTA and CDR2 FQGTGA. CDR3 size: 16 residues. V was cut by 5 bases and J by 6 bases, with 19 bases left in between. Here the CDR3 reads CASSQGTPANAGELFF. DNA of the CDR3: TGTGCCAGCAGCCAAGGGACACCGGCAAACGCCGGGGAGCTGTTTTTT.

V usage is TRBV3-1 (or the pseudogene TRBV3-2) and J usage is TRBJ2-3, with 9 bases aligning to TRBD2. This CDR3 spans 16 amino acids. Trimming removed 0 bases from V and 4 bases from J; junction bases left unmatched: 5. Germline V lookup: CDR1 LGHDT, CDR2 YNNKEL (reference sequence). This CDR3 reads CASSQDGTSFADTQYF. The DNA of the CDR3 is TGTGCCAGCAGCCAAGATGGGACTAGCTTCGCAGATACGCAGTATTTT.

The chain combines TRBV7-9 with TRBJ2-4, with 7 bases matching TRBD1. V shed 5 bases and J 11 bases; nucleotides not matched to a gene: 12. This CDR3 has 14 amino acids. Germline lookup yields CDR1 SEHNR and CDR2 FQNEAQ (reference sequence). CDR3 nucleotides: TGTGCCAGCAGCAAAGAAACAGGGGTCAGAGTTCAGTACTTC. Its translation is CASSKETGVRVQYF.